This TCR beta chain was sequenced during a study of T cells in Graves' hyperthyroidism and ophthalmopathy. Recently diagnosed hyperthyroidism of less than 2 months' duration affected patients aged 18 to 65. It was uncontrolled infection, other autoimmune disease, pregnancy or lactation that excluded patients. Thyroid ultrasound and orbital computed tomography, with clinical symptoms and serum thyroxine and TRAb, informed diagnoses. Study conclusions and caveats: Among thyroid clonotypes expanded above 0.001, most also appeared in blood.

The CDR3 spans 21 residues. Germline CDR1 reads SEHNR; CDR2 reads FQNEAQ (reference sequence). Between the trimmed V and J ends, which lost 1 base and 0 bases, there was a span of 25 bases. Amplification of TCR beta CDR3 regions used RNA as the template. First-round RT-PCR of the TCR CDR3 relied on the HTBI primer set. MiXCR, applied by TCRdb to the multiplex PCR reads, yields one record per CDR3 protein. The repertoire includes 500,000 to 750,000 distinct CDR3 sequences, 46% of them detected once, and around 8% sits in the top ten. As concerns this clonotype: Antigen: not known.

The material sequenced was peripheral blood or thyroid tissue (not recorded which). The TCR comes from a woman under 30 with Graves' hyperthyroidism. The J gene is TRBJ1-5, the V gene TRBV7-9, with D maybe TRBD1 (6 bases). The DNA for the CDR3 is TGTGCCAGCAGCTTAGGGACAAGGGACACCCGCGGGGGTAATAGCAATCAGCCCCAGCATTTT. Translation gives CASSLGTRDTRGGNSNQPQHF. The full variable domain, completed using reference TRBV7-9 and TRBJ1-5, is DTGVSQNPRHKITKRGQNVTFRCDPISEHNRLYWYRQTLGQGPEFLTYFQNEAQLEKSRLLSDRFSAERPKGSFSTLEIQRTEQGDSAMYLCASSLGTRDTRGGNSNQPQHFGDGTRLSIL.